This record covers a single T cell receptor (beta chain). V was clipped by 3 bases and J by 5 bases; unmatched bases: 18. The CDR3 totals 19 residues. The germline CDR1 and CDR2 sequences are LNHNV and YYDKDF (reference sequence). The sample belongs to a study of blood T cell repertoires in COVID-19. Study-level background: Some COVID-19 samples were acute and others convalescent; all came from the United States, Italy and Spain. PBMCs, B-cell-depleted T cells, or T cells provided the cDNA or gDNA that made up the material.

Authors' data handling: For nucleated cells, counts were estimated from reference gene primer amplification. The method was immunoSEQ multiplex PCR; TCRdb's version includes in-frame clones alone and lacks a portion of them. D and trimming were read from the DNA, whereas the V and J calls and clone size are those reported in that table. The table lists 200,000 to 250,000 clones, approximately 87% of them singletons, with approximately 2.6% in the top ten. This chain uses TRBV15 with TRBJ1-1; TRBD1 matches 10 bases. Specimen: peripheral blood. The source is a woman in her 70s with active or convalescent COVID-19. CDR3 bases: TGTGCCACCAGCAGCTTCCCGGTGGGGGACAGGGGCAGGAGAACTGAAGCTTTCTTT. It yields the protein CATSSFPVGDRGRRTEAFF.